Described below is a single T cell receptor (beta chain) sequence and its context. Its matching antigen is unknown. The sample belongs to a study of post-analysis software for immune sequencing data. Broader study findings: Versus controls, multiple sclerosis patients showed significantly lower diversity (normalized Chao1). About five TRBV segments (TRBV5-6, TRBV5-1 and TRBV20-1 among them) occurred more frequently in patients than in controls. Samples from one preparation batch, clustered by F measure, grouped strongly together.

This CDR3 is built from 14 residues. V lost 4 bases and J lost 0; bases outside the gene matches: 3. Germline V gene data show CDR1 as MNHEY and CDR2 as SVGAGI. Unique molecular identifiers tagged the TCR beta cDNA libraries. TCRdb recomputed calls from the PCR reads with MiXCR, one row per CDR3 protein. Seen here are 700,000 to 800,000 distinct CDR3 sequences, roughly 27% observed once, and the top ten hold roughly 0.54%. This chain connects TRBV6-5 to TRBJ2-7; 7 bases are shared with TRBD2. The sequencing sample was made of blood. This clonotype was sampled from a girl aged 5-17 years with multiple sclerosis. The CDR3 spells CASSLRGNSYEQYF. CDR3 DNA sequence: TGTGCCAGCAGTTTGCGGGGGAACTCCTACGAGCAGTACTTC.